This TCR beta chain was observed in a study of read filtering for tumor transcriptome and immune sequencing. Across the whole study: Per sample, TCR-region reads ranged about 3.5 to 11 million by IR-seq, roughly 80 to 1273 by RNA-seq. Broader study findings: Even smaller IR-seq throughput identified most shared clonotypes.

This clonotype is categorized as medium-sized (0.01 to 0.1%). Its specificity is unknown. Germline V lookup: CDR1 MGHRA, CDR2 YSYEKL. Trimming shortened V by 3 bases and J by 7 bases, and 9 bases separated the two germline ends. The CDR3 sequence is 13 residues long. At the time of active disease, bone marrow was collected from every patient. Molecular barcoded adaptors covering alpha/delta and beta/gamma chains were used on approximately 400 ng RNA. TCRdb recomputed calls from the reads with MiXCR, one row per CDR3 protein. The top ten hold 9.5% to 12% of the sample, which has 75,000 to 95,000 distinct CDR3 sequences, 20% to 25% seen once.

The chain employs TRBV4-1 and TRBJ2-2; D is undetermined. The specimen was a population of CD138-negative cells sorted from bone marrow. The receptor was derived from a donor over 35 with multiple myeloma. The CDR3 sequence: CASSQGLVGELFF. The DNA for the CDR3 is TGCGCCAGCAGCCAGGGGTTGGTCGGGGAGCTGTTTTTT.